This T cell receptor (beta chain) comes out of a study of radiotherapy plus CTLA-4 blockade in lung cancer. As for the study in general: There were objective responses in approximately 20% of patients, and over 30% had disease control.

Chemo-refractory metastatic non-small-cell lung cancer patients were treated with focal radiation plus CTLA-4 blockade with ipilimumab. The germline CDR1 and CDR2 sequences are SGHTA and FQGNSA. This CDR3 is 19 amino acids long. V lost 5 bases and J lost 1; bases outside the gene matches: 12. The table came from immunoSEQ multiplex PCR; TCRdb's copy has only in-frame clones and leaves some out. The repertoire holds 100,000 to 150,000 clones, with 65% to 85% as singletons. The sequenced sample was peripheral blood, obtained from a patient treated with radiotherapy plus ipilimumab. The V and J genes are TRBV7-2 and TRBJ2-2, with 11 nucleotides matching TRBD2. This receptor was taken from a human donor with non-small cell lung cancer who had a partial response to radiotherapy plus ipilimumab. Written as DNA, the CDR3 is TGTGCCAGCAGCACCCCGGGACTAGCGGATAGCGGGAACACCGGGGAGCTGTTTTTT. Its translation is CASSTPGLADSGNTGELFF.